This T cell receptor (beta chain) appears in the sequencing data of a study of Ad26.COV2.S vaccination and SARS-CoV-2 variants. Study-level background: Enrolled in COV1001, the donor was in the Ad26.COV2.S trial arm, which received the vaccine. Study-level findings and limits: Spike-specific TCR breadth was greater after Ad26.COV2.S than placebo.

The treatment: around 19 received Ad26.COV2.S at low or high dose, single or two shots; 5 received placebo; per-sample allocation not given. It was on day 63 after the first vaccine or placebo injection that samples were taken. An Ad26 vector that expressed Wuhan-strain SARS-CoV-2 spike constituted the vaccine. CDR1 is SQVTM and CDR2 is ANQGSEA in the germline V gene. The CDR3 contains 11 residues. V was trimmed by 7 bases and J by 5 bases, leaving 11 bases between them. The protocol was immunoSEQ multiplex PCR, while the TCRdb copy is restricted to in-frame clones and leaves out a portion. The table includes over 400,000 clones, 92% detected once. With respect to this clone: Its antigen is unknown.

The genes are TRBV29-1 and TRBJ2-5, with D hard to call. The source of this sequence is a person between 18 and 60 years old who received the Ad26.COV2.S COVID-19 vaccine or a placebo. Sequencing was performed on peripheral blood, taken in a trial of Ad26.COV2.S vaccine versus placebo. CDR3 in amino acids: CSGKLGETQYF. CDR3 bases: TGCAGCGGTAAGCTGGGTGAGACCCAGTACTTC.